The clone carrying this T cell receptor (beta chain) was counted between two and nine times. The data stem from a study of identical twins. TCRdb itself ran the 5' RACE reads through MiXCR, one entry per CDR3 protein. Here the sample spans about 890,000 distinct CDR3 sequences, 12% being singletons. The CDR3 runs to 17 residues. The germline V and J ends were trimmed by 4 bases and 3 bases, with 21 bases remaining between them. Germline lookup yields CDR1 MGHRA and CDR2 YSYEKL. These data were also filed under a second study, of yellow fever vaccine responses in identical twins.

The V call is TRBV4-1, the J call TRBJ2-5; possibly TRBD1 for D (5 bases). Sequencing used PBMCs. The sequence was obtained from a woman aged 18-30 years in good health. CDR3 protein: CASSRQLGYRRKETQYF. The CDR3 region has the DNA TGCGCCAGCAGCCGACAGCTGGGGTACCGGAGAAAAGAGACCCAGTACTTC.